This T cell receptor beta chain came from a study of blood T cell repertoires in COVID-19. Using immunoSEQ multiplex PCR, the repertoire was profiled, and TCRdb retains in-frame clones only, with some absent. The sample holds 430,000 or so clones, 70% to 90% seen once. CDR1 and CDR2 from the germline V gene are SGHRS and YFSETQ. The V segment lost 0 bases and the J segment 6 bases; nucleotides outside the gene matches: 5. This CDR3 is 15 amino acids long. The sequenced sample was peripheral blood. The rearrangement links TRBV5-1 to TRBJ2-7, with 11 bases lining up with TRBD1. The source of this sequence is a man between 18 and 29 years old with COVID-19, enrolled during active disease. The CDR3 protein is CASSLDGQGALEQYF. The CDR3 DNA reads as TGCGCCAGCAGCTTGGATGGACAGGGGGCCCTCGAGCAGTACTTC.